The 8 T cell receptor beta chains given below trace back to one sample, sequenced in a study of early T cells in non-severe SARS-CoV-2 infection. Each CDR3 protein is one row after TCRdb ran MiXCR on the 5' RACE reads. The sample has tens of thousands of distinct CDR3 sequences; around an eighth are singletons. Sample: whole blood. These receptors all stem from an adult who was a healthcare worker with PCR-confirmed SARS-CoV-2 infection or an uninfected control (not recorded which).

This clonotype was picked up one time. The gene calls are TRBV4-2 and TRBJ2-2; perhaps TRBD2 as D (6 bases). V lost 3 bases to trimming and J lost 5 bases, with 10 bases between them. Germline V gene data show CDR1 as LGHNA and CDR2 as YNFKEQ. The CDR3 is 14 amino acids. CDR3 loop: CASSQPGGTGELFF. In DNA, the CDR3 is TGTGCCAGCAGCCAGCCCGGAGGGACCGGGGAGCTGTTTTTT.

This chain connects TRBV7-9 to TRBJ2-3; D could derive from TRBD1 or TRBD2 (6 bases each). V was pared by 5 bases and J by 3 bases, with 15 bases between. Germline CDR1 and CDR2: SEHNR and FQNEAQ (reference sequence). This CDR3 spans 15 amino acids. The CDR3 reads CASSAQGGVTDTQYF. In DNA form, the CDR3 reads TGTGCCAGCAGCGCACAGGGAGGTGTTACAGATACGCAGTATTTT.

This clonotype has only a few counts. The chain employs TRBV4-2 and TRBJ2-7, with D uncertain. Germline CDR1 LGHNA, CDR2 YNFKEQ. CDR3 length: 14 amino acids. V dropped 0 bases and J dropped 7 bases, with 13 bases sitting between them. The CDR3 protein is CASSQDRLGREQYF. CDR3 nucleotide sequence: TGTGCCAGCAGCCAAGATAGGCTAGGCCGAGAGCAGTACTTC.

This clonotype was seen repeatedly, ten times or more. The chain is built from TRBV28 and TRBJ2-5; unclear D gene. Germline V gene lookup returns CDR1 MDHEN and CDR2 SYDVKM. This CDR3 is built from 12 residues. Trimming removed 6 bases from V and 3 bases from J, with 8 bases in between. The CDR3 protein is CASSLIKETQYF. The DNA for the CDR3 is TGTGCCAGCAGCTTGATCAAAGAGACCCAGTACTTC.

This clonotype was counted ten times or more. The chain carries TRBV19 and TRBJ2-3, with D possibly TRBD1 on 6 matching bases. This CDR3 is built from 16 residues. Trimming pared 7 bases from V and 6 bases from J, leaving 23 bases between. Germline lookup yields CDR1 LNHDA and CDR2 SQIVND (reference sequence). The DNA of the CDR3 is TGTGCCAGTACCAGTTCCCCGACAGGAATAAGCGATACGCAGTATTTT. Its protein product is CASTSSPTGISDTQYF.

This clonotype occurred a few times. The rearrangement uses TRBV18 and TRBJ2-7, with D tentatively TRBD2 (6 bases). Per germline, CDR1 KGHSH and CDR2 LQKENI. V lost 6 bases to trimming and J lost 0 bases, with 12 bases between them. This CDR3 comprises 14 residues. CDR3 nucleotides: TGTGCCAGCTCCCGGGACTTTCCCTCCTACGAGCAGTACTTC. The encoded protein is CASSRDFPSYEQYF.

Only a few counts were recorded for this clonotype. The CDR3, as DNA: TGTGCCACCAGCAGAGCCCTAGAGGATACGCAGTATTTT. Its protein product is CATSRALEDTQYF. The J gene is TRBJ2-3, the V gene TRBV15; D call uncertain. Trimming took off 1 base at V and 6 bases at J, with 8 bases between the two ends. Germline loops: CDR1 LNHNV, CDR2 YYDKDF (reference sequence). The CDR3 is made up of 13 amino acids.

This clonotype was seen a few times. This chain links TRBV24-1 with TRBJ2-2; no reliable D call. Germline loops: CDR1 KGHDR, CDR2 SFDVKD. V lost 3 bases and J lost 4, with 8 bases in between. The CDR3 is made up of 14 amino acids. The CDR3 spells CATSDPSRTGELFF. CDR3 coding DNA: TGTGCCACCAGTGATCCCTCACGCACCGGGGAGCTGTTTTTT.